These 19 T cell receptor beta chains share one sample of origin, sequenced in a study of blood T cells in healthy people across ages. A second about 6 to 12 cycle PCR used barcoded and J-beta primers. TCRdb processed the 5' RACE reads anew with MiXCR; each CDR3 protein has one entry. Here the sample spans under 1 million distinct CDR3 sequences, roughly 44% being singletons. The specimen sequenced was blood. All receptors come from a man aged 55-75 years in good health.

This clonotype appeared a few times. The chain joins TRBV12-3 or TRBV12-4 to TRBJ2-3; no clear D gene. The CDR3 runs to 15 residues. The ends were cut back, 2 bases at V and 3 bases at J, with 12 bases in the middle. In DNA form, the CDR3 reads TGTGCCAGCAGTTTACGGCGGCAAGGAACAGATACGCAGTATTTT. It yields the protein CASSLRRQGTDTQYF.

This clonotype was detected only once. This chain uses TRBV7-9 with TRBJ2-7, with a weak D call TRBD2 (5 bases). Trimming pared 5 bases from V and 5 bases from J, leaving 16 bases between. This CDR3 region has 14 residues. The germline gives CDR1 SEHNR, CDR2 FQNEAQ (reference sequence). CDR3 sequence reads: CASSPGIGIHEQYF. The CDR3 DNA sequence: TGTGCCAGCAGCCCCGGGATAGGGATACACGAGCAGTACTTC.

This chain links TRBV30 with TRBJ2-3; a possible D gene is TRBD1 (7 bases). The CDR3 runs 19 residues. Looked up from germline, CDR1 is GTSNPN and CDR2 is SVGIG (reference sequence). V was clipped by 2 bases and J by 3 bases, with 27 bases between them. The CDR3 nucleotides read TGTGCCTGGAGTAGGGAGTGGAGGGGGCCTACCCAGGGGACAGATACGCAGTATTTT. This gives the protein CAWSREWRGPTQGTDTQYF.

V usage is TRBV28 and J usage is TRBJ1-5; 7 nucleotides match TRBD1. The CDR3 contains 16 residues. Germline trimming cut 7 bases from V and 0 bases from J; bases unmatched to any gene: 9. Per the germline V gene, CDR1 is MDHEN and CDR2 is SYDVKM. CDR3 region: CASTADRYYSNQPQHF. In DNA, the CDR3 is TGTGCCAGCACAGCGGACAGGTACTATAGCAATCAGCCCCAGCATTTT.

In its sample, this clonotype was seen once. The V call is TRBV27, the J call TRBJ1-2, with D perhaps TRBD1 (6 bases). Germline CDR1 and CDR2: MNHEY and SMNVEV (reference sequence). The V gene lost 4 bases and the J gene lost 3 bases, with 18 bases spanning the gap. This CDR3 is built from 16 residues. CDR3 sequence: CASSSGQLYGDYGYTF. The CDR3 nucleotides are TGTGCCAGCAGTTCCGGACAGCTTTACGGAGACTATGGCTACACCTTC.

This clonotype has only a few counts. The chain carries TRBV2 and TRBJ2-1; maybe TRBD1 (6 bases). This CDR3 spans 15 amino acids. Germline values: CDR1 SNHLY, CDR2 FYNNEI. V was trimmed by 4 bases and J by 5 bases, leaving 15 bases between them. The CDR3 bases are TGTGCCAGCAGTGGGGATAGGGGGAACAACAATGAGCAGTTCTTC. Protein sequence: CASSGDRGNNNEQFF. The variable domain in full, with the rest retrieved from reference TRBV2 and TRBJ2-1, is EPEVTQTPSHQVTQMGQEVILRCVPISNHLYFYWYRQILGQKVEFLVSFYNNEISEKSEIFDDQFSVERPDGSNFTLKIRSTKLEDSAMYFCASSGDRGNNNEQFFGPGTRLTVL.

Note on this clonotype: Germline and junction disagree at one end, which may indicate a read error. The chain employs TRBV7-2 and TRBJ1-2; D uncertain. This CDR3 region has 14 residues. CDR1 and CDR2 from the germline V gene are SGHTA and FQGNSA. The CDR3: CASSLAPDGYGYTF. Here the CDR3 DNA reads TGTGCCAGCAGTTTAGCTCCGGACGGCTATGGCTACACCTTC. Full variable domain (missing parts from reference TRBV7-2 and TRBJ1-2): GAGVSQSPSNKVTEKGKDVELRCDPISGHTALYWYRQSLGQGLEFLIYFQGNSAPDKSGLPSDRFSAERTGGSVSTLTIQRTQQEDSAVYLCASSLAPDGYGYTFGSGTRLTVV.

The chain is built from TRBV27 and TRBJ1-2; 8 bases agree with TRBD1. Germline V gene sequence: CDR1 MNHEY, CDR2 SMNVEV (reference sequence). V was pared by 4 bases and J by 8 bases, with 12 bases of the junction left unmatched. This CDR3 spans 15 amino acids. In nucleotides, the CDR3 is TGTGCCAGCAGTTCCCCCGGGACAGGAGTTACCGGCTACACCTTC. Its translation is CASSSPGTGVTGYTF.

This rearrangement joins TRBV5-1 to TRBJ2-7; D not resolved. The germline V gene encodes CDR1 SGHRS and CDR2 YFSETQ. Trimming removed 4 bases from V and 0 bases from J, with 14 bases in between. There are 15 residues in the CDR3. CDR3 residues: CASSGRNTSSYEQYF. CDR3 in DNA: TGCGCCAGCAGCGGACGAAACACGAGCTCCTACGAGCAGTACTTC.

Concerning this clonotype itself: A read error may produce the germline difference seen at one junction end. J is TRBJ2-1 and V is TRBV27; D unclear. Germline assignment: CDR1 MNHEY and CDR2 SMNVEV (reference sequence). The CDR3 contains 11 residues. The CDR3 here is CASGLSGLQFF. CDR3 nucleotide sequence: TGTGCCAGCGGTTTATCGGGCCTCCAGTTCTTC.

V is TRBV7-2 and J is TRBJ1-2, with TRBD1 as a possible D gene (5 bases). V was trimmed by 5 bases and J by 4 bases, leaving 11 bases between them. The CDR3 is 13 amino acids. CDR1 is SGHTA and CDR2 is FQGNSA in the germline V gene. CDR3 region: CASSMTVSYGYTF. CDR3 DNA: TGTGCCAGCAGCATGACAGTAAGCTATGGCTACACCTTC.

A note on this clonotype: The junction and the germline gene differ at one end; a read error may be behind it. The chain has TRBV27 and TRBJ1-2; 10 nucleotides agree with TRBD1. Germline CDR1 is MNHEY and CDR2 is SMNVEV (reference sequence). This CDR3 has 15 residues. The DNA for the CDR3 is TGTGCCAGCAGTCCAGGACAGGGGGGTAACTATGACTACACCTTC. Translated, it gives CASSPGQGGNYDYTF.

In regard to this clonotype: A much larger clone differs from this one at a single base, so this may be a read error. The chain combines TRBV5-1 with TRBJ2-7, with D possibly being TRBD2 (5 bases). The CDR3 extends over 13 amino acids. CDR1 SGHRS and CDR2 YFSETQ come from the germline V gene. The DNA for the CDR3 is TGCGCCATCAGCAGCTCACTAGTGTACGAGCAGTACTTC. It is translated as CAISSSLVYEQYF.

Worth noting for this clonotype: It may be a read error: a sequence one base away is much more abundant. The chain uses TRBV7-9 and TRBJ2-3, with D possibly TRBD2 on 5 matching bases. Germline CDR1 is SEHNR and CDR2 is FQNEAQ (reference sequence). The CDR3 is made up of 11 amino acids. CDR3 sequence reads: CTSIASGPQYF. The CDR3 DNA is TGTACCAGCATTGCGAGCGGACCGCAGTATTTT.

This clonotype has more than one count but fewer than ten. The genes are TRBV7-3 and TRBJ1-1; tentatively, D is TRBD1 (6 bases). The CDR3 contains 14 residues. V lost 3 bases and J 4 bases, leaving 12 bases between the germline ends. The V gene's germline CDR1 is SGHTA and CDR2 FQGTGA. In nucleotides, the CDR3 is TGTGCCAGCAGCTTGGCAGGGGTTGGCACTGAAGCTTTCTTT. Translated, it gives CASSLAGVGTEAFF.

V gene TRBV5-6 combines with J gene TRBJ2-1; D gene uncertain. With 4 bases removed from V and 5 bases from J, the gap between germline ends came to 10 bases. This CDR3 comprises 13 residues. Germline V CDR1 and CDR2: SGHDT, YYEEEE. CDR3 sequence reads: CASSVYTDNEQFF. Here the CDR3 DNA reads TGTGCCAGCAGCGTGTACACAGACAATGAGCAGTTCTTC.

V gene TRBV5-1 combines with J gene TRBJ2-7; 7 nucleotides match TRBD2. Looked up from germline, CDR1 is SGHRS and CDR2 is YFSETQ. CDR3 length equals 14 residues. The V gene end was trimmed by 4 bases and the J gene end by 4 bases; junction bases not matched to a gene: 8. The CDR3 DNA follows: TGCGCCAGCAGCCCCAATGGGGGGGGGTACGAGCAGTACTTC. Translation: CASSPNGGGYEQYF.

This clonotype has a handful of counts. This chain links TRBV5-5 with TRBJ2-3; TRBD2 is a possible D gene (5 bases). The CDR3 has 17 amino acids. The V end lost 0 bases, the J end lost 2 bases, and 16 bases lay between the germline ends. Germline CDR1 reads SGHKS; CDR2 reads YYEKEE (reference sequence). In DNA, the CDR3 is TGTGCCAGCAGCTTGGGGAGGACCTCACACAACACAGATACGCAGTATTTT. Its translation: CASSLGRTSHNTDTQYF. The whole variable domain, filled in from reference TRBV5-5 and TRBJ2-3, reads DAGVTQSPTHLIKTRGQQVTLRCSPISGHKSVSWYQQVLGQGPQFIFQYYEKEERGRGNFPDRFSARQFPNYSSELNVNALLLGDSALYLCASSLGRTSHNTDTQYFGPGTRLTVL.

The V gene is TRBV5-1, the J gene TRBJ2-2, with a weak D call TRBD2 (5 bases). V shed 0 bases and J shed 4 bases, with 10 bases lying between them. The CDR3 totals 15 residues. Germline V CDR1 and CDR2: SGHRS, YFSETQ. The CDR3 protein is CASSLGHRGTGELFF. CDR3 DNA: TGCGCCAGCAGCTTGGGACACCGGGGCACCGGGGAGCTGTTTTTT.